This T cell receptor (beta chain) stems from a study of CD8 T cells in ankylosing spondylitis. Study-level findings and limits: Those disease-linked clones were CD8+; they were also relatively rare in peripheral blood. The study identified a TCR beta motif of roughly eight highly homologous variants that appeared characteristic of ankylosing spondylitis blood.

This CDR3 is 16 amino acids long. With 6 bases clipped from V and 3 bases from J, the junction kept 6 bases outside the gene matches. Using quantitative 5'-RACE with molecular barcodes, the authors made TCR beta libraries. A single record per CDR3 protein comes from TCRdb applying MiXCR to the 5' RACE reads. Counted here are 250,000 to 350,000 distinct CDR3 sequences, 20% occurring once; the ten biggest clones make up 3% to 4%. This clonotype was detected once. The antigen is unknown. The TCR was taken from a female donor with ankylosing spondylitis or in good health (not recorded which). Sequencing used blood, either unsorted or a sorted T cell fraction (not recorded which). The V call is TRBV23-1, the J call TRBJ2-5, with 14 bases lining up with TRBD2. TRBV23-1 is classed as an ORF, of uncertain function. The CDR3 coding sequence is TGCGCCAGCAGAATTAGGGGACTAGCGGGAGAAGAGACCCAGTACTTC. It is translated as CASRIRGLAGEETQYF.